A selection of T cell receptor beta chains follows, all from one sample in a study of cytomegalovirus exposure and HLA in healthy donors. Sequenced by immunoSEQ multiplex PCR; TCRdb stores in-frame clones only, minus some. The sample lists 150,000 to 200,000 clones, around 82% occurring once. The sequencing input was PBMCs. Every receptor here comes from a man aged 30-40 years in good health and CMV-seropositive. The conserved cysteine and the conserved F or W are not part of the CDR3 here. D genes are given only for firm matches.

V	D	J	CDR3
TRBV7-6	TRBD1	TRBJ1-5	ASSLGPGQELSNQPQH
TRBV19	-	TRBJ1-5	ASRRTSPQGWDQPQH
TRBV5-1	TRBD2	TRBJ2-1	ASSQLSGSYNEQF
TRBV13	TRBD2	TRBJ2-7	ASSPRTSGKYEQY
TRBV5-4	-	TRBJ2-2	ASSFAATRELAGELF
TRBV2	-	TRBJ2-2	ASEDTPPNTGELF
TRBV27	-	TRBJ2-3	ASSLSTLSTDTQY
TRBV2	-	TRBJ2-7	ASRYGRYEQY
TRBV5-1	-	TRBJ2-5	ASYEEQETQY
TRBV11-1	-	TRBJ1-2	ASSEGGGVGYT
TRBV5-1	-	TRBJ2-3	ASSLLGLAPDTQY
TRBV5-1	TRBD1	TRBJ1-2	ASSRWDRGFYGYT
TRBV4-1	TRBD2	TRBJ2-5	ASSQVPQTSGGSQETQY
TRBV7-9	TRBD1	TRBJ2-5	ASSWNRGQETQY
TRBV5-1	TRBD2	TRBJ2-1	ASSLGQGTSGRLF
TRBV9	TRBD1	TRBJ1-1	ASSHTGTGTEAF
TRBV7-8	TRBD1	TRBJ1-4	ASSPRQGDEKLF
TRBV5-1	TRBD1	TRBJ1-4	ASSVDRGSEKLF
TRBV6-5	TRBD2	TRBJ2-7	ASSPGTSGTYEQY
TRBV4-1	-	TRBJ1-5	ASSLGSGEPQH
TRBV14	-	TRBJ2-1	ASSQEGGRYNEQF
TRBV5-4	TRBD2	TRBJ2-7	ASSQTSGTSYEQY
TRBV6-5	TRBD1	TRBJ2-5	ASSYLRQGHQETQY
TRBV7-9	-	TRBJ1-2	ASSYIYGYT
TRBV18	-	TRBJ2-5	ASSRNREETQY
TRBV6-7	-	TRBJ1-1	ASIHRQAEQFDTEAF
TRBV10-3	-	TRBJ2-7	AISEAGLKSYEQY
TRBV7-9	-	TRBJ1-2	ASSLGSYGYT
TRBV5-1	TRBD1	TRBJ2-5	ASSLRDRGSETQY
TRBV28	-	TRBJ1-1	ASRRMNTEAF
TRBV5-4	-	TRBJ2-5	ASSLSQQETQY
TRBV7-9	-	TRBJ1-3	ASSHLTGESSGNTIY
TRBV7-9	TRBD2	TRBJ2-3	ASSLDVASGPSTDTQY